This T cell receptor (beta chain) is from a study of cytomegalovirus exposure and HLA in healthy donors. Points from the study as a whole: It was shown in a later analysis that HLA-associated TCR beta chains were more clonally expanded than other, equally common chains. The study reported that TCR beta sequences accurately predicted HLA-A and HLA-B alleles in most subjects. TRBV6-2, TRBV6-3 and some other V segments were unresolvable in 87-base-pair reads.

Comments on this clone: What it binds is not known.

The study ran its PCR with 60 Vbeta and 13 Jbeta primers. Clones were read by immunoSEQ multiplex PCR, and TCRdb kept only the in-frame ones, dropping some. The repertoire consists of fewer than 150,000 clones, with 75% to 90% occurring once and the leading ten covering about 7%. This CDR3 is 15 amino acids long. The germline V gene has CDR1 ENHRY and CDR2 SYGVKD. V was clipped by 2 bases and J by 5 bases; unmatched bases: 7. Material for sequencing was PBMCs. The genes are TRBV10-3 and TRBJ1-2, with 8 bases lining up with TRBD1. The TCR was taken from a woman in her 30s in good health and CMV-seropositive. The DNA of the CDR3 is TGTGCCATCAGTGAGGGACCGGGACAGGATTATGGCTACACCTTC. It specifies CAISEGPGQDYGYTF.